The source of this TCR beta chain is a study of blood T cell repertoires in COVID-19. For the study at large: Specimens from acute and convalescent COVID-19 originated in the United States, Italy and Spain.

Germline V gives CDR1 LNHDA, CDR2 SQIVND (reference sequence). CDR3 length equals 14 residues. V lost 5 bases and J 4 bases, leaving 14 bases between the germline ends. Sequenced by immunoSEQ multiplex PCR; TCRdb stores in-frame clones only, minus some. This table holds a few hundred thousand clones, roughly 86% found once. Sequences were obtained from peripheral blood. This chain connects TRBV19 to TRBJ1-1, with D uncertain. The clonotype originates from a woman in her forties or fifties who had recovered from COVID-19. The CDR3, as DNA: TGTGCCAGTAGTTCCGCGAGGTTGGGCACTGAAGCTTTCTTT. It specifies CASSSARLGTEAFF. The full variable domain, with the rest looked up from reference TRBV19 and TRBJ1-1, is DGGITQSPKYLFRKEGQNVTLSCEQNLNHDAMYWYRQDPGQGLRLIYYSQIVNDFQKGDIAEGYSVSREKKESFPLTVTSAQKNPTAFYLCASSSARLGTEAFFGQGTRLTVV.